These T cell receptor beta chains were read from a single sample in a study of early T cells in non-severe SARS-CoV-2 infection. One entry per CDR3 protein results from TCRdb running MiXCR on the 5' RACE reads. The table has more than 65,000 distinct CDR3 sequences, about 15% seen once; the top ten hold about 4%. The sequencing used whole blood, collected at baseline. Receptor source: an adult who was a healthcare worker with PCR-confirmed SARS-CoV-2 infection or an uninfected control (not recorded which). The CDR3 runs from the conserved cysteine through the conserved F or W. Each record gives: V gene, clone size, D gene, J gene, CDR3 DNA, CDR3 protein. A D gene is named only where the DNA matches it firmly. The size field is filled for only some rows; it gives once, few, many or a size class.

>TRBV19|.|.|TRBJ2-2
TGTGCCAGTAGTCCTTCGGAGACAGGGACACTAGCTGGCACCGGGGAGCTGTTTTTT
CASSPSETGTLAGTGELFF
>TRBV4-1|few|.|TRBJ2-3
TGCGCCAGCAGCCAAGAACGCGTCGGCACAGATACGCAGTATTTT
CASSQERVGTDTQYF
>TRBV4-2|many|TRBD2|TRBJ2-3
TGTGCCAGCAGCCCAGAGGGACTAGCGGGCACAGATACGCAGTATTTT
CASSPEGLAGTDTQYF
>TRBV3-2|.|.|TRBJ2-1
TGTGCCAGCAGCCGGAGCGGGAGTCTGTACAATGAGCAGTTCTTC
CASSRSGSLYNEQFF
>TRBV6-5|.|TRBD1|TRBJ2-7
TGTGCCAGCAGGCCCGTCGGGACAGACCTCGACGAGCAGTACTTC
CASRPVGTDLDEQYF
>TRBV30|.|.|TRBJ2-5
TGTGCTGCGCCTATCGGAGAGGCTGAGACCCAGTACTTC
CAAPIGEAETQYF
>TRBV7-9|few|.|TRBJ2-3
TGTGCCAGCAGCTTACTACGGGAGCGTGGCGCAGATACGCAGTATTTT
CASSLLRERGADTQYF
>TRBV9|.|TRBD2|TRBJ2-1
TGTGCCAGCAGCGTAGGTCTAGCGGTAAATGAGCAGTTCTTC
CASSVGLAVNEQFF
>TRBV28|.|.|TRBJ2-7
TGTGCCAGCAATCCGGACAACCGGGGAGATTACGAGCAGTACTTC
CASNPDNRGDYEQYF
>TRBV29-1|.|TRBD1|TRBJ2-3
TGCAGCGTCGGACAGGGGCCAGATACGCAGTATTTT
CSVGQGPDTQYF
>TRBV2|.|.|TRBJ2-1
TGTGCCAGCAGCAGAGAGGCCCCCGCCCAAGGAAGTGAGCAGTTCTTC
CASSREAPAQGSEQFF
>TRBV4-1|few|.|TRBJ2-5
TGCGCCAGCAGCCAAACCTCAGGAGGAGAGACCCAGTACTTC
CASSQTSGGETQYF
>TRBV7-3|few|.|TRBJ2-3
TGTGCCAGCAGCTTAACTAGCGGGGCTCAGGGGGCAGATACGCAGTATTTT
CASSLTSGAQGADTQYF
>TRBV27|.|.|TRBJ1-1
TGTGCCGCGGCTAAGGACACTGAAGCTTTCTTT
CAAAKDTEAFF
>TRBV2|many|.|TRBJ2-1
TGTGCCAGCATTACGGGAAGGAGCAATGAGCAGTTCTTC
CASITGRSNEQFF
>TRBV5-1|few|.|TRBJ2-7
TGCGCCAGCAGCCAAGTCTCCTACGAGCAGTACTTC
CASSQVSYEQYF
>TRBV10-3|.|.|TRBJ2-7
TGTGCCATCAGGGAATGGCAGCACTACGAGCAGTACTTC
CAIREWQHYEQYF
>TRBV18|.|.|TRBJ2-3
TGTGCCAGCTACATCGGGGGCACAGATACGCAGTATTTT
CASYIGGTDTQYF
>TRBV27|.|.|TRBJ2-2
TGTGCCAGCCGCCGTGGACAGAACACCGGGGAGCTGTTTTTT
CASRRGQNTGELFF
>TRBV2|few|.|TRBJ1-1
TGTGCCAGCACCAAAGGGTGGACCCCGGGCACTGAAGCTTTCTTT
CASTKGWTPGTEAFF
>TRBV9|few|.|TRBJ2-3
TGTGCCAGCAGCCCCCAATCCGGGGGAAATACGCAGTATTTT
CASSPQSGGNTQYF
>TRBV28|few|.|TRBJ1-5
TGTGCCAGCACTCAACTCCCTTATAGCAATCAGCCCCAGCATTTT
CASTQLPYSNQPQHF
>TRBV4-2|many|.|TRBJ2-2
TGTGCCAGCAGCCCGGAGGGAGCCACCGGGGAGCTGTTTTTT
CASSPEGATGELFF
>TRBV5-1|.|.|TRBJ2-3
TGCGCCAGCAGTCCTGGCGCAGGGCCAGATACGCAGTATTTT
CASSPGAGPDTQYF
>TRBV5-1|few|.|TRBJ1-1
TGCGCCAGCAGCTTGGACGGGCAAAGGAACACTGAAGCTTTCTTT
CASSLDGQRNTEAFF
>TRBV2|.|.|TRBJ2-2
TGTGCCAGCAGTGAACAGGGACTGAACACCGGGGAGCTGTTTTTT
CASSEQGLNTGELFF
>TRBV5-1|.|.|TRBJ2-2
TGCGCCAGCAGCTTGGATAGTTCCGGGGAGCTGTTTTTT
CASSLDSSGELFF
>TRBV11-3|.|.|TRBJ2-5
TGTGCCAGCAGCTCCTACAGGGAAAAGGAGACCCAGTACTTC
CASSSYREKETQYF
>TRBV3-1|many|.|TRBJ2-7
TGTGCCAGCAGCCAAGAAGTAGCGCCCTACGAGCAGTACTTC
CASSQEVAPYEQYF
>TRBV7-8|few|.|TRBJ2-7
TGTGCCAGCAGCAACCCCATGCTCTCCGGGCCATACGAGGAGCAGTACTTC
CASSNPMLSGPYEEQYF
>TRBV29-1|.|TRBD2|TRBJ2-3
TGCAGCGTTGAAGCAGCCGCTACTAGCGGGAGGCACACAGATACGCAGTATTTT
CSVEAAATSGRHTDTQYF
>TRBV28|.|TRBD2|TRBJ2-1
TGTGCCAGCAGTCCGACTAGCGGGATTTACAATGAGCAGTTCTTC
CASSPTSGIYNEQFF
>TRBV18|few|TRBD1|TRBJ2-1
TGTGCCAGCTCACCTGCGGACAGGGACAATGAGCAGTTCTTC
CASSPADRDNEQFF
>TRBV10-3|.|TRBD2|TRBJ2-1
TGTGCCATCAGTGACCTAGCGGGGAACAATGAGCAGTTCTTC
CAISDLAGNNEQFF
>TRBV9|.|.|TRBJ2-3
TGTGCCAGCAGCACTCAGGGACAAAGCACAGATACGCAGTATTTT
CASSTQGQSTDTQYF
>TRBV28|.|.|TRBJ1-3
TGTGCCAGCAGTTTGGGTCCCACTTACACCATATATTTT
CASSLGPTYTIYF
>TRBV28|.|.|TRBJ1-1
TGTGCCAGCAGTGATGGGGTGGTAGCTGAAGCTTTCTTT
CASSDGVVAEAFF
>TRBV7-8|many|.|TRBJ1-1
TGTGCCAGCAGCGTCCCGGGACTCATGATGCCGAACACTGAAGCTTTCTTT
CASSVPGLMMPNTEAFF
>TRBV7-2|many|.|TRBJ2-7
TGTGCCAGCAGCTTTTTTAGGGGTATGAAGTACGAGCAGTACTTC
CASSFFRGMKYEQYF
>TRBV19|.|.|TRBJ2-2
TGTGCCAGTAGTGCCCCCAACACCGGGGAGCTGTTTTTT
CASSAPNTGELFF
>TRBV6-4|.|.|TRBJ2-3
TGTGCCAGCAGTGAGGGTCAGGGAGGCACGCAGTATTTT
CASSEGQGGTQYF
>TRBV11-2|many|.|TRBJ2-4
TGTGCCAGCAGCCCTCGGACAGTTATAAACATTCAGTACTTC
CASSPRTVINIQYF
>TRBV4-2|.|.|TRBJ1-4
TGTGCCAGCAGCCCGGCTAGAGGGAATGAAAAACTGTTTTTT
CASSPARGNEKLFF
>TRBV19|few|TRBD2|TRBJ2-3
TGTGCCAGTAGTATCCTAGCGGGGGACACAGATACGCAGTATTTT
CASSILAGDTDTQYF
>TRBV7-2|few|.|TRBJ2-5
TGTGCCAGCAGCTTTGGGCGGGTACAAGAGACCCAGTACTTC
CASSFGRVQETQYF
>TRBV12-3/TRBV12-4|many|.|TRBJ2-2
TGTGCCAGCAGTTTTCCCTCAGTTGGGGGGAACACCGGGGAGCTGTTTTTT
CASSFPSVGGNTGELFF
>TRBV9|.|.|TRBJ2-2
TGTGCCAGCAGCCCCCGGGCCACGAACACCGGGGAGCTGTTTTTT
CASSPRATNTGELFF